This TCR beta chain was found in a study of cytomegalovirus exposure and HLA in healthy donors. Germline CDR1 SGHRS, CDR2 YFSETQ. J was trimmed by 0 bases and V by 6 bases; bases with no gene match: 10. This CDR3 is 16 amino acids long. Study outcomes and limitations: For most TCR beta V segments, an earlier analysis put the productive rate at about 87% or about 30% of the time. Available immune exposure information was restricted to CMV serostatus only.

The table lists this clone with a count of one. The antigen is unknown. 60 Vbeta and 13 Jbeta primers were used in PCR. Per the original methods: About 12 million shared chains were among the 80 million or so unique TCR beta chains that a later analysis counted. The data were produced by immunoSEQ multiplex PCR, yet TCRdb's version contains in-frame clones alone and is incomplete. The D gene and trimming were derived from the DNA, and the V and J assignments and clone size from that table. The sample contains 90,000 to 120,000 clones, around 74% of which appear only once. The sequence was obtained from a middle-aged woman in good health and CMV-seropositive. Sequencing was done on a sample of PBMCs. J is TRBJ1-1 and V is TRBV5-1; the match to TRBD1 covers 8 bases. The CDR3 loop is CASTPRTGRMNTEAFF. The CDR3 DNA sequence: TGCGCCAGCACCCCCAGGACAGGGCGAATGAACACTGAAGCTTTCTTT.